This T cell receptor (beta chain) was recovered during a study of cytomegalovirus exposure and HLA in healthy donors. The overall study: The early release's HLA-typed donors yielded some 85 million unique TCRs.

The donors comprised healthy bone marrow donors. The PCR ran on 60 Vbeta and 13 Jbeta primers. Assay: immunoSEQ multiplex PCR; the TCRdb copy retains only in-frame clones and omits some. The profile shows roughly 120,000 clones, roughly four fifths of them singletons. Concerning this clone itself: What it binds is unknown.

There are 14 residues in the CDR3. Trimming shortened V by 1 base and J by 1 base, and 7 bases separated the two germline ends. Germline-derived CDR1 and CDR2 are MNHEY and SMNVEV (reference sequence). Notes on the study in general: In a later analysis, DRB1 alleles had the most associated TCRs; HLA-C alleles the fewest. When analyzed later, a missense DCLRE1C variant was found to be linked to TCR beta V- and J-gene trimming.

The material sequenced was PBMCs. This receptor was obtained from a man aged 40-49 years in good health and CMV-seronegative. The V and J genes are TRBV27 and TRBJ2-5; the D gene is possibly TRBD1 (5 bases). The CDR3 loop is CASSLWGSQETQYF. As DNA, the CDR3 is TGTGCCAGCAGTTTATGGGGCAGCCAAGAGACCCAGTACTTC.